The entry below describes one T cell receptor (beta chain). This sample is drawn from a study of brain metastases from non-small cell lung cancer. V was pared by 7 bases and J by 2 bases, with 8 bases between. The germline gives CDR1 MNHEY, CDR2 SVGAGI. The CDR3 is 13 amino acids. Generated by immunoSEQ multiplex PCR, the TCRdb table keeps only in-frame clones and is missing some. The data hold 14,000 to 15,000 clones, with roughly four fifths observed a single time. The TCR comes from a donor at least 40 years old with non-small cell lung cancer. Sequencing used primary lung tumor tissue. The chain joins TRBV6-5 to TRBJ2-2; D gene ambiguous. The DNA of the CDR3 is TGTGCCAGCAAACTGTCTAACACCGGGGAGCTGTTTTTT. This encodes CASKLSNTGELFF.